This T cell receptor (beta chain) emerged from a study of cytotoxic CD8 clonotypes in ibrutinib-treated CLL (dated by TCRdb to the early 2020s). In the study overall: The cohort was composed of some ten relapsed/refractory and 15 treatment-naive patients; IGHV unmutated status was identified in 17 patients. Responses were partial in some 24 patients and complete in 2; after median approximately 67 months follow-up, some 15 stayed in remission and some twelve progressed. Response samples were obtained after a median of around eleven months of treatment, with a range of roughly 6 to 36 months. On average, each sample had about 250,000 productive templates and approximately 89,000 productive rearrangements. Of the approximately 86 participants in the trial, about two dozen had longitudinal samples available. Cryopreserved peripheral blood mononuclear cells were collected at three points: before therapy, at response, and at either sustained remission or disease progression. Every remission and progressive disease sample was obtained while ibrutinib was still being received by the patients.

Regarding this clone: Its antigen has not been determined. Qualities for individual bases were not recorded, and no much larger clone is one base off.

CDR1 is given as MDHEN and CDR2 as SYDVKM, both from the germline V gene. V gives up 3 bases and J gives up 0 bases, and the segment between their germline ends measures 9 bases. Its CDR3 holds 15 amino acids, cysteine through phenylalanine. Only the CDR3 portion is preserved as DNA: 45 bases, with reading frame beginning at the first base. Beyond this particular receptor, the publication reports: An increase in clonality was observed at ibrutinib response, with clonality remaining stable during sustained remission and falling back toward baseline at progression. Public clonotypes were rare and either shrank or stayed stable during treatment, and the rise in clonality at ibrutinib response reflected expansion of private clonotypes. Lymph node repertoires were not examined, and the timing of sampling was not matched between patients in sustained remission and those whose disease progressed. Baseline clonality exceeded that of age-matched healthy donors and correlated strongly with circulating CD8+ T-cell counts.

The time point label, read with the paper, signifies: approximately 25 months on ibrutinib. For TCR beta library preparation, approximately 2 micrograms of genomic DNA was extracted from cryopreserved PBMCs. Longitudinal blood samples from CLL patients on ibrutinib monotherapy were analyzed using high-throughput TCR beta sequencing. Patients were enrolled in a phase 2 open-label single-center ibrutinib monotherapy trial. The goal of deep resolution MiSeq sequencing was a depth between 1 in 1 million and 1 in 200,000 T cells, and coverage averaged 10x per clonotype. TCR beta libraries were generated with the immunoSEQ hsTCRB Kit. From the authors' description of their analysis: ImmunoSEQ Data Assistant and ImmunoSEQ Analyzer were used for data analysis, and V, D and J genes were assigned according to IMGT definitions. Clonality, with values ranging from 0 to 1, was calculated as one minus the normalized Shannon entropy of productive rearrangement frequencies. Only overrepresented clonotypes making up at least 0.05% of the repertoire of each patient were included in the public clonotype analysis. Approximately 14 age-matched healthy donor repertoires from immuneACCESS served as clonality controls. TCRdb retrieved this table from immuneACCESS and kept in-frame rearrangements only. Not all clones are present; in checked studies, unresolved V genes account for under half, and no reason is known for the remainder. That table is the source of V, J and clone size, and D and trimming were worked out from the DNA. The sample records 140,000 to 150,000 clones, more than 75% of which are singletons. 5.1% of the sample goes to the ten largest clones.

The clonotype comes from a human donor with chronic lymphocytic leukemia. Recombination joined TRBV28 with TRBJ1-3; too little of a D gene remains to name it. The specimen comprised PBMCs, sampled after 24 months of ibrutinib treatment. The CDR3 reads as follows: CASSLGGYSGNTIYF. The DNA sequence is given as TGTGCCAGCAGTTTGGGTGGGTACTCTGGAAACACCATATATTTT.